These T cell receptor beta chains were read from a single sample in a study of T-cell memory formation after mild COVID-19. TCRdb recomputed calls from the 5' RACE reads with MiXCR, one row per CDR3 protein. The repertoire holds 150,000 to 200,000 distinct CDR3 sequences, about a sixth seen once, with just over 2% in the top ten. The sample taken for sequencing was PBMCs or a T cell subset sorted from them (not recorded which). These receptor sequences come from an adult woman who had mild COVID-19 (a few samples of this study predate the infection). Cell type and time point are not known. Each CDR3 is given without its conserved first and last residue.

TRBV5-1,ASSLDGTNQPQH
TRBV20-1,SARGGGSNQPQH
TRBV5-1,ASSLALEQF
TRBV6-5,ASTKDRDNSPLH
TRBV5-1,ASSRRGANTEAF
TRBV24-1,ATSVERDNTDTQY
TRBV5-1,ASSLASGVNQPQH
TRBV7-2,ASSHQGLAGTSTDTQY
TRBV10-3,AIGQDYQPQH
TRBV18,ASSPGVWANVLT
TRBV24-1,ATSDQVQTQETQY
TRBV28,ASSPTGWRDTQY
TRBV12-3/TRBV12-4,ASSFGGLSYNEQF
TRBV5-6,ASSFKGTQETQY
TRBV12-3/TRBV12-4,ASSRTGTGEAF
TRBV6-2/TRBV6-3,ASSYILAGSSLYNEQF
TRBV25-1,ASQDGLNTGELF
TRBV7-9,ASDWGAGEQF
TRBV4-3,ASSQGYSFQETQY
TRBV7-3,ASSLSAGSGYIQY
TRBV6-2/TRBV6-3,ASGFSGSYEQY
TRBV5-1,ASSYSTPTGELF
TRBV7-9,ASSDRDRMNEQF
TRBV10-3,AISEPGQGARETQY
TRBV19,ASSSRDRAIQY
TRBV6-5,ASSDNFLRGGGSHEQY
TRBV7-2,ASSSLYGETQY
TRBV18,ASSPPGGGGTDTQY
TRBV7-9,ASSRDRGMNTEAF
TRBV24-1,ATSDPGGQTQY
TRBV30,AWRPWGKETQY
TRBV20-1,SARDDRLYEQY
TRBV2,ATLLAGGPGYEQF
TRBV7-9,ASSLATGTRVGYT
TRBV12-3/TRBV12-4,ASSLGLGPRNGYT
TRBV7-9,ASREIAGGGTDTQY
TRBV6-6,ASRGGGPALHSNQPQH
TRBV12-3/TRBV12-4,ASSFRRTNQPQH
TRBV5-1,ASSVQETQY
TRBV6-1,ASRLEGQPTYEQY
TRBV24-1,ATSDSGRDRERGYT
TRBV10-3,AISDADSYNQPQH
TRBV6-6,ASGDRGGGEQY
TRBV18,ASSPDRYTGELF
TRBV6-1,ASARQGRDTEAF
TRBV5-6,ASSRPGQGLASPLH